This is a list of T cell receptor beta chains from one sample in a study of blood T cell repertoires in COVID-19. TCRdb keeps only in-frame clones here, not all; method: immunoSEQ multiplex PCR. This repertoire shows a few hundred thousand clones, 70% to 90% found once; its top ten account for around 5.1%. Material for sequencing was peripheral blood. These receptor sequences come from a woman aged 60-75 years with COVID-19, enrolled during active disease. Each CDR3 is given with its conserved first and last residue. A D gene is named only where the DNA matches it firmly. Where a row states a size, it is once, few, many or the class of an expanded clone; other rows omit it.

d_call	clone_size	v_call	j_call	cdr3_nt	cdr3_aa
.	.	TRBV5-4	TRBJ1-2	TGTGCCAGCAATAACCGGGACTTCGGGCACTATGGCTACACCTTC	CASNNRDFGHYGYTF
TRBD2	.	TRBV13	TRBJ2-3	TGTGCCAGCACCCTAGCGGGAGGCGGCACAGATACGCAGTATTTT	CASTLAGGGTDTQYF
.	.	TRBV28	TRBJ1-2	TGTGCCAGCAGTTATCCTAACAACTATGGCTACACCTTC	CASSYPNNYGYTF
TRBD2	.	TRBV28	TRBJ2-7	TGTGCCAGCAGTTTAGGGGGCTATATTACAGGTTTACTTCATAGCGGGAGCCCCTACGAGCAGTACTTC	CASSLGGYITGLLHSGSPYEQYF
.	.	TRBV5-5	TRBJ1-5	TGTGCCAGCAGCTTGAACAGGTTCAATCAGCCCCAGCATTTT	CASSLNRFNQPQHF
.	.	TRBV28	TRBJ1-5	TGTGCCAGCAGCTTGACGACGCCGGATGGGCGGGGACCCCAGCATTTT	CASSLTTPDGRGPQHF
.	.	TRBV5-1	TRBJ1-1	TGCGCCAGCGGCGTCTCGAGGGTTGAGTCGGCTTTCTTT	CASGVSRVESAFF
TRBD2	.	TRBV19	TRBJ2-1	TGTGCCACCTCGGCGGGAGTGGTCAATGAGCAGTTCTTC	CATSAGVVNEQFF
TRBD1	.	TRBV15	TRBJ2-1	TGTGCCACCAGCAGAAGGACAGGGGCCTACAACAATGAGCAGTTCTTC	CATSRRTGAYNNEQFF
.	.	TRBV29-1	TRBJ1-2	TGCAGCGTTGATGGCGGAAACTATGGCTACACCTTC	CSVDGGNYGYTF
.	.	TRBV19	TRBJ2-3	TGTGCCAGTAGTATGGTTACAGGGACAGATACGCAGTATTTT	CASSMVTGTDTQYF
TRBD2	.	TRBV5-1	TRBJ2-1	TGCGCCAGCAGCTTTCTAGCGGGAAGCTCCTACAATGAGCAGTTCTTC	CASSFLAGSSYNEQFF
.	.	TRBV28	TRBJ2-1	TGTGCCAGCAGCCGCGCTAGGGAGCAGTTCTTC	CASSRAREQFF
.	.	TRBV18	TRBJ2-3	TGTGCCAGCTCACCACCATCGGGTGCAGATACGCAGTATTTT	CASSPPSGADTQYF
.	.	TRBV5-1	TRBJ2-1	TGCGCCAGCAGCTTGGGACTGGAAATCAATGAGCAGTTCTTC	CASSLGLEINEQFF
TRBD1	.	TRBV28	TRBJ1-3	TGTGCCAGCGAGAGCCGAGCAGGGGGCCCCTCTGGAAACACCATATATTTT	CASESRAGGPSGNTIYF
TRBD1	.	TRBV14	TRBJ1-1	TGTGCCAGCAGCCAGGTTGGGACAGTACAGGACGCTTTCTTT	CASSQVGTVQDAFF
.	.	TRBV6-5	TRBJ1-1	TGTGCCAGCAGCAGGGGCGACACTGAAGCTTTCTTT	CASSRGDTEAFF
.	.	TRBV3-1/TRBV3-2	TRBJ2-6	TGTGCCAGCAGCCCCCCGCTGGGGGGATCTGGGGCCAACGTCCTGACTTTC	CASSPPLGGSGANVLTF
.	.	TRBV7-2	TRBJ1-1	TGTGCCAGCAGCTTAGGCGACAGGACTGAAGCTTTCTTT	CASSLGDRTEAFF
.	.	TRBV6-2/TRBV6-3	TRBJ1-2	TGTGCCAGCAGCGACTTACAGGGCAGAAACTATGGCTACACCTTC	CASSDLQGRNYGYTF
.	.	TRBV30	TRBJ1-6	TGTGCCTGGAGTCTACCTAGGGGCCTCAATTCACCCCTCCACTTT	CAWSLPRGLNSPLHF
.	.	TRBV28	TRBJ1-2	TGTGCCAGCAGTTTAAGTCGCGCCCCTAGGATCGGCTACACCTTC	CASSLSRAPRIGYTF
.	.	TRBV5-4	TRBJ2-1	TGTGCCAGCAGCCCTGGAGGGCCCCAGTTCAATGAGCAGTTCTTC	CASSPGGPQFNEQFF
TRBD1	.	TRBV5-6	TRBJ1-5	TGTGCCAGCAGCGCGGGTGGACAGGGTTGGAGTAGCAATCAGCCCCAGCATTTT	CASSAGGQGWSSNQPQHF
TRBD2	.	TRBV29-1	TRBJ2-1	TGCAGCGTTGACGAGACTAGCAATAGGCAGTTCTTC	CSVDETSNRQFF
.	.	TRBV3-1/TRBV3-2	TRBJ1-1	TGTGCCAGCAGCCAACTCGTTCCGGGTGGGACTGAAGCTTTCTTT	CASSQLVPGGTEAFF
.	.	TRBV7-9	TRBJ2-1	TGTGCCAGCAGCTTACCAGGGCGGTCAAGTGAGCAGTTCTTC	CASSLPGRSSEQFF
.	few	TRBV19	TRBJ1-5	TGTGCCAGTGGGGCCCGGAGAGTCAATCAGCCCCAGCATTTT	CASGARRVNQPQHF
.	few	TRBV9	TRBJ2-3	TGTGCCAGCAGCACCCGCCCCCTAACAGATACGCAGTATTTT	CASSTRPLTDTQYF
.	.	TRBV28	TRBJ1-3	TGTGCCAGCGGGCAGGGGTGGGGAAACACCATATATTTT	CASGQGWGNTIYF
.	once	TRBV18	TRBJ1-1	TGTGCCAGCTCACCAAATAGCCAGGGTGGTACTGAAGCTTTCTTT	CASSPNSQGGTEAFF